This T cell receptor (beta chain) was retrieved from a study of blood T cells in healthy people across ages. Findings and limits, study-wide: In older individuals, TCR beta diversity per million T cells was lower, falling roughly linearly with age. Comparison with aged donors showed that long-lived donors had more naive CD4+ cells and higher diversity.

Regarding this clonotype: Its antigen is unidentified.

The CDR3 has 14 residues. Trimming shortened V by 6 bases and J by 8 bases, and 19 bases separated the two germline ends. The germline V gene encodes CDR1 DFQATT and CDR2 SNEGSKA (reference sequence). Together with a sample-barcoded 5' primer, a J-beta primer mix was included in a second PCR lasting roughly 6 to 12 cycles. TCRdb reprocessed the 5' RACE reads via MiXCR and lists one record per CDR3 protein. The table shows 550,000 to 750,000 distinct CDR3 sequences, with around 21% occurring only once. The receptor comes from a man aged 65 to 79 in good health. Sequenced sample: blood. The gene calls are TRBV20-1 and TRBJ1-4; no clear D gene. CDR3: CSAPSAGREEKLFF. In DNA form, the CDR3 reads TGCAGTGCCCCCTCTGCCGGGAGGGAAGAAAAACTGTTTTTT.